The source of this T cell receptor (beta chain) is a study of blood T cell repertoires in COVID-19. Study information: PBMCs, B-cell-depleted T cells, or T cells provided the cDNA or gDNA that made up the material.

Germline-derived CDR1 and CDR2 are MRHNA and SNTAGT. The CDR3 loop spans 15 amino acids. Trimming removed 4 bases from V and 9 bases from J, with 18 bases in between. Participants reported their clinical history, and cohort assignment relied on those reports. Per the original data handling: The assay estimated nucleated cells by amplifying reference gene primers. Using immunoSEQ multiplex PCR, the repertoire was profiled, and TCRdb retains in-frame clones only, with some absent. V and J calls and clone size are given by that table; D and trimming were obtained from the DNA. The sample includes some 240,000 clones, around 84% of them seen just once.

Sequencing was done on a sample of PBMCs or T cells enriched from blood (not recorded which). The chain joins TRBV6-4 to TRBJ2-2, with a possible D match to TRBD2 (6 bases). The TCR comes from a man aged 30 to 39 with acute COVID-19. DNA for the CDR3: TGTGCCAGCAGTGCCCAGTATGGAGGGCACCGGGAGCTGTTTTTT. It yields the protein CASSAQYGGHRELFF.